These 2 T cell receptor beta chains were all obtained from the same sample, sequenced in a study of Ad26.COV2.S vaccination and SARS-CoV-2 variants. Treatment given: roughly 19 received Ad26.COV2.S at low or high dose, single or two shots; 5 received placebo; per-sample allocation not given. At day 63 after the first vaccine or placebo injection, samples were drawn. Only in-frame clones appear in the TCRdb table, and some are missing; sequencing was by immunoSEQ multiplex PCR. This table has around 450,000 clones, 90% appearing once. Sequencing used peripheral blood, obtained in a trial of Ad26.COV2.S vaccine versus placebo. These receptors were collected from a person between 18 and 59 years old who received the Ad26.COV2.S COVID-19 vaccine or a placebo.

The CDR3 nucleotides are TGTGCCAGCAGCTTAGCCCAGTTTCCAGATACGCAGTATTTT. This codes for CASSLAQFPDTQYF. The J gene is TRBJ2-3, the V gene TRBV7-6; D is unclear. Germline V CDR1 and CDR2: SGHVS, FNYEAQ. The CDR3 has 14 residues. Trimming took 0 bases from V and 4 from J, leaving 8 bases between them.

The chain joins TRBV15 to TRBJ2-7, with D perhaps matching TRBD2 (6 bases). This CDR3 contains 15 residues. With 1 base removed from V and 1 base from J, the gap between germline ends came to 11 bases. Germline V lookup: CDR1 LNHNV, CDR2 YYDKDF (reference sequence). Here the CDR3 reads CATSRAPSDSYEQYF. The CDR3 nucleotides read TGTGCCACCAGCAGAGCTCCTAGCGATTCCTACGAGCAGTACTTC. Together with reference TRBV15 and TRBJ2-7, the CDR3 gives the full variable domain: DAMVIQNPRYQVTQFGKPVTLSCSQTLNHNVMYWYQQKSSQAPKLLFHYYDKDFNNEADTPDNFQSRRPNTSFCFLDIRSPGLGDTAMYLCATSRAPSDSYEQYFGPGTRLTVT.